This T cell receptor beta chain is from a study of cytomegalovirus exposure and HLA in healthy donors. As for this clone: The antigen is unknown.

Study results and limitations: It was approximately 150 TCR beta chains that were listed as cytomegalovirus-associated. Later analysis found that TCR beta chains associated with HLA were more clonally expanded than other, equally common chains. Accurate prediction of HLA-A and HLA-B alleles (for most subjects) was reportedly achieved from TCR beta sequences. Presence/absence analyses assumed roughly uniform sequencing depth across donors.

PCR employed 60 Vbeta and 13 Jbeta primers. Assay: immunoSEQ multiplex PCR; the TCRdb copy retains only in-frame clones and omits some. The table includes roughly 110,000 clones, 55% to 70% detected once. Germline CDR1 is MNHEY and CDR2 is SMNVEV (reference sequence). The CDR3 totals 13 residues. The sequence was obtained from a woman between 25 and 40 years old in good health and CMV-seronegative. V and J are TRBV27 and TRBJ2-5; 12 nucleotides match TRBD2. The J call may be faulty, since TRBJ2-7 better matches the DNA end. What was sequenced was PBMCs. The CDR3 coding sequence is TGTGCCACCCGGACTAGCGGGAACTACGAGCAGTACTTC. Translated: CATRTSGNYEQYF.